The next 9 T cell receptor beta chains were all read from a single sample in a study of cytomegalovirus exposure and HLA in healthy donors. Use of 60 Vbeta and 13 Jbeta primers characterized the PCR. Using immunoSEQ multiplex PCR, the repertoire was profiled, and TCRdb retains in-frame clones only, with some absent. Among approximately 180,000 clones listed, more than 75% were seen once. Sequencing was done on a sample of PBMCs. Source of these receptors: a girl younger than two in good health and CMV-seronegative.

Points on this clone: The sample has other DNA sequences that encode this CDR3 too. The rearrangement links TRBV6-5 to TRBJ1-2, with TRBD1 matching 9 bases. Germline CDR1 is MNHEY and CDR2 is SVGAGI. V trimming: 6 bases; J trimming: 8 bases; junction bases outside the gene matches: 4. CDR3 length: 12 residues. The CDR3 loop is CASRQGARGYTF. CDR3 nucleotide sequence: TGTGCCAGCAGACAGGGGGCTAGGGGCTACACCTTC.

The chain has TRBV29-1 and TRBJ2-6; perhaps TRBD2 as D (6 bases). The CDR3 runs to 13 residues. V dropped 4 bases and J dropped 2 bases, with 6 bases sitting between them. CDR1 and CDR2 (germline): SQVTM, ANQGSEA. The chain's CDR3 is CSVAGAGANVLTF. The CDR3 region has the DNA TGCAGCGTTGCGGGGGCTGGGGCCAACGTCCTGACTTTC.

This chain connects TRBV27 to TRBJ1-1; 7 positions match TRBD1. The CDR3 length is 14 residues. With V trimmed by 6 bases and J by 4 bases, 8 bases remained unmatched. Germline V gene lookup returns CDR1 MNHEY and CDR2 SMNVEV (reference sequence). The CDR3 nucleotides are TGTGCCAGCAGCCGTGACAGGGATCGCACTGAAGCTTTCTTT. Its translation: CASSRDRDRTEAFF.

The CDR3 sequence: CAISEDRVHEQFF. The CDR3 region has the DNA TGTGCCATCAGTGAGGACAGGGTTCATGAGCAGTTCTTC. The rearrangement uses TRBV10-3 and TRBJ2-1; TRBD1 matches 7 bases. CDR3 length: 13 amino acids. Trimming cost V 2 bases and J 8 bases; bases outside gene matches: 3. Per the germline V gene, CDR1 is ENHRY and CDR2 is SYGVKD.

This chain joins TRBV4-1 and TRBJ1-2, with 7 bases aligning to TRBD1. Germline-derived CDR1 and CDR2 are MGHRA and YSYEKL. V lost 0 bases, J lost 4 bases, and 5 bases stayed unmatched. This CDR3 region has 15 residues. The CDR3 loop is CASSQEAAGGYGYTF. Written as DNA, the CDR3 is TGCGCCAGCAGCCAAGAAGCCGCAGGGGGCTATGGCTACACCTTC.

This clone was seen once. V and J are TRBV11-2 and TRBJ1-2, with D uncertain. Germline lookup yields CDR1 SGHAT and CDR2 FQNNGV. V was shortened by 3 bases and J by 3 bases, with 8 bases between the two germline ends. The CDR3 has 13 amino acids. The DNA of the CDR3 is TGTGCCAGCAGCTTTGGCAAATACTATGGCTACACCTTC. This encodes CASSFGKYYGYTF.

The rearrangement joins TRBV10-3 to TRBJ1-1; perhaps TRBD1 as D (6 bases). From germline, CDR1 is ENHRY and CDR2 SYGVKD. Trimming removed 3 bases from V and 3 bases from J, with 14 bases in between. The CDR3 consists of 15 residues. For the CDR3, the DNA is TGTGCCATCAGTGACCCGGGACATTCCTACACTGAAGCTTTCTTT. This translates into CAISDPGHSYTEAFF.

The genes are TRBV5-8 and TRBJ1-3; 8 nucleotides align to TRBD1. CDR1 is SGHTS, CDR2 YDEGEE, per germline. V lost 4 bases to trimming and J lost 0 bases; unmatched junction nucleotides: 6. There are 16 residues in the CDR3. As DNA, the CDR3 is TGTGCCAGCAGCGAGACAGGGGCCCTCTCTGGAAACACCATATATTTT. Translated: CASSETGALSGNTIYF.

This clone was counted a few times. The chain joins TRBV2 to TRBJ1-5; D is unresolved. V was cut by 8 bases and J by 4 bases, with 12 bases left in between. Germline CDR1 reads SNHLY; CDR2 reads FYNNEI. The CDR3 totals 13 residues. The CDR3 protein is CASGGRENQPQHF. In DNA form, the CDR3 reads TGTGCCAGCGGAGGAAGGGAGAATCAGCCCCAGCATTTT.